Following are 31 T cell receptor beta chains from one sample sequenced in a study of blood T cell repertoires in COVID-19. Clones were sequenced by immunoSEQ multiplex PCR, and TCRdb holds only the in-frame ones, with some missing. The sample carries 470,000 or so clones, 87% recorded once. Sequencing was carried out using PBMCs or T cells enriched from blood (not recorded which). Receptor source: a woman between 18 and 30 years old with acute COVID-19.

Only one count was recorded for this clone. The rearrangement joins TRBV5-1 to TRBJ1-2; D may be TRBD1 (5 bases). V was trimmed by 6 bases and J by 6 bases, leaving 15 bases between them. The CDR3 covers 13 residues. The germline V gene encodes CDR1 SGHRS and CDR2 YFSETQ. The CDR3 nucleotides are TGCGCCAGCACCCTAACAGGAGTGGATGGCTACACCTTC. This codes for CASTLTGVDGYTF.

The V gene is TRBV9, the J gene TRBJ2-3, with 8 nucleotides matching TRBD2. V lost 4 bases, J lost 0 bases, and 7 bases stayed unmatched. The length of the CDR3 is 16 residues. The germline V gene has CDR1 SGDLS and CDR2 YYNGEE. The CDR3 is CASSPRAGVSTDTQYF. The CDR3 DNA reads TGTGCCAGCAGCCCCCGAGCGGGGGTAAGCACAGATACGCAGTATTTT.

The chain employs TRBV9 and TRBJ1-2; 7 positions agree with TRBD1. This CDR3 is built from 15 residues. CDR1 is SGDLS, CDR2 YYNGEE, per germline. V lost 4 bases, J lost 2 bases, and 8 bases stayed unmatched. As DNA, the CDR3 is TGTGCCAGCAGCCCCCAGGGACAGTCAAACTATGGCTACACCTTC. The encoded protein is CASSPQGQSNYGYTF.

This chain uses TRBV27 with TRBJ2-7, with a weak D call TRBD2 (5 bases). V dropped 6 bases and J dropped 2 bases, with 11 bases sitting between them. The CDR3 spans 13 residues. Per germline, CDR1 MNHEY and CDR2 SMNVEV (reference sequence). The CDR3 sequence is CASSRDYTYEQYF. Written as DNA, the CDR3 is TGTGCCAGCAGCCGAGACTATACCTACGAGCAGTACTTC.

This clone has just one count. The chain links TRBV4-1 to TRBJ1-1, with D maybe TRBD1 (5 bases). Germline CDR1 reads MGHRA; CDR2 reads YSYEKL. Trimming removed 0 bases from V and 4 bases from J, with 12 bases in between. The CDR3 loop spans 15 amino acids. CDR3 loop: CASSQDPGGVTEAFF. CDR3 coding DNA: TGCGCCAGCAGCCAAGATCCGGGGGGAGTCACTGAAGCTTTCTTT.

This clone was seen a few times. V gene TRBV15 combines with J gene TRBJ1-4; weak D call: TRBD1 (6 bases). The V end was cut by 3 bases, the J end by 5 bases, with 16 bases between. Germline CDR1 reads LNHNV; CDR2 reads YYDKDF (reference sequence). This CDR3 comprises 16 residues. The CDR3 loop is CATSRTRTELNEKLFF. CDR3 coding DNA: TGTGCCACCAGCAGGACCCGGACAGAACTAAATGAAAAACTGTTTTTT.

Notes on this clone: Compared with germline, one end of the junction differs, possibly owing to a read error. In nucleotides, the CDR3 is TGTGCCATCAGTGAGTCCGAGACCCCCGGACAGGGCGGGAACTTC. It translates to CAISESETPGQGGNF. V is TRBV10-3 and J is TRBJ2-7; 8 bases are shared with TRBD1. The germline V gene has CDR1 ENHRY and CDR2 SYGVKD. The CDR3 consists of 15 residues.

The rearrangement links TRBV13 to TRBJ1-3; TRBD1 matches at 7 bases. The CDR3 is 15 amino acids. CDR1 and CDR2 (germline): PRHDT, FYEKMQ (reference sequence). J gave up 0 bases and V 7 bases, and 6 bases lay outside the gene matches. The CDR3 loop is CASTNAGGSGNTIYF. The CDR3 DNA is TGTGCCAGCACCAATGCAGGGGGCTCTGGAAACACCATATATTTT.

The chain has TRBV7-2 and TRBJ2-1; TRBD2 matches at 7 bases. Unmatched junction bases numbered 10, after V lost 5 bases and J lost 6 bases. Germline V gives CDR1 SGHTA, CDR2 FQGNSA. CDR3 length: 15 residues. CDR3 in DNA: TGTGCCAGCAGCCAGACTAGCAGTACGGCCAATGAGCAGTTCTTC. Encoded protein: CASSQTSSTANEQFF.

This clone appeared once. CDR3 sequence (DNA): TGTGCCAGCAGCTTGCACGGGGTAACAAACACCGGGGAGCTGTTTTTT. Protein: CASSLHGVTNTGELFF. This chain joins TRBV5-4 and TRBJ2-2; D may be TRBD2 (5 bases). Looked up from germline, CDR1 is SGHNT and CDR2 is YYREEE (reference sequence). Trimming cost V 1 base and J 2 bases, with 12 bases left between them. The CDR3 is made up of 16 amino acids. Complete variable domain (other parts from reference TRBV5-4 and TRBJ2-2): ETGVTQSPTHLIKTRGQQVTLRCSSQSGHNTVSWYQQALGQGPQFIFQYYREEENGRGNFPPRFSGLQFPNYSSELNVNALELDDSALYLCASSLHGVTNTGELFFGEGSRLTVL.

This chain joins TRBV9 and TRBJ2-5, with 14 positions matching TRBD2. Germline assignment: CDR1 SGDLS and CDR2 YYNGEE. V trimming: 3 bases; J trimming: 4 bases; junction bases outside the gene matches: 8. CDR3 size: 17 residues. The CDR3: CASSAGTSGRLGETQYF. The DNA for the CDR3 is TGTGCCAGCAGCGCAGGGACTAGCGGGAGACTGGGAGAGACCCAGTACTTC.

The rearrangement joins TRBV30 to TRBJ2-1; D is possibly TRBD1 (5 bases). Germline V gene lookup returns CDR1 GTSNPN and CDR2 SVGIG (reference sequence). CDR3 size: 15 residues. V was shortened by 1 base and J by 13 bases, with 23 bases between the two germline ends. The CDR3 spells CAWSARLTGQSYQFF. The DNA of the CDR3 is TGTGCCTGGAGTGCCCGACTTACCGGACAATCTTACCAGTTCTTC.

The V gene is TRBV7-2, the J gene TRBJ1-4, with D possibly being TRBD1 (6 bases). The germline V gene encodes CDR1 SGHTA and CDR2 FQGNSA. Trimming pared 2 bases from V and 6 bases from J, leaving 22 bases between. The CDR3 sequence is 18 residues long. This CDR3 reads CASSLPLEWGGDDEKLFF. DNA of the CDR3: TGTGCCAGCAGCTTACCGTTGGAATGGGGGGGCGACGATGAAAAACTGTTTTTT.

This clone was detected a few times. V and J are TRBV5-5 and TRBJ1-6; D gene unclear. Trimming removed 7 bases at V and 0 bases at J, with 14 bases between. Germline V gives CDR1 SGHKS, CDR2 YYEKEE (reference sequence). The CDR3 totals 16 residues. The CDR3 region is CASCGQPSSYNSPLHF. The CDR3 DNA follows: TGTGCCAGCTGTGGGCAGCCAAGCTCCTATAATTCACCCCTCCACTTT.

The chain couples TRBV6-2 or TRBV6-3 to TRBJ1-2; 7 positions agree with TRBD1. The junction had 2 bases not matched to a gene; V was cut back by 6 bases and J by 1 base. CDR3 length: 13 amino acids. The germline CDR1 and CDR2 sequences are MNHEY and SVGEGT. The CDR3 sequence: CASSDRDNYGYTF. In nucleotides, the CDR3 is TGTGCCAGCAGCGACAGGGATAACTATGGCTACACCTTC.

The rearrangement links TRBV5-4 to TRBJ2-2; D remains unclear. The CDR3 has 14 residues. V was pared by 0 bases and J by 5 bases, with 8 bases between. Germline V CDR1 and CDR2: SGHNT, YYREEE (reference sequence). Here the CDR3 reads CASSLVLRTGELFF. In DNA, the CDR3 is TGTGCCAGCAGCTTGGTCCTTCGGACCGGGGAGCTGTTTTTT. The variable domain in full, with the rest retrieved from reference TRBV5-4 and TRBJ2-2, is ETGVTQSPTHLIKTRGQQVTLRCSSQSGHNTVSWYQQALGQGPQFIFQYYREEENGRGNFPPRFSGLQFPNYSSELNVNALELDDSALYLCASSLVLRTGELFFGEGSRLTVL.

This chain joins TRBV9 and TRBJ2-1; 10 nucleotides agree with TRBD1. V was clipped by 0 bases and J by 8 bases; unmatched bases: 2. CDR3 length: 14 residues. Germline CDR1 reads SGDLS; CDR2 reads YYNGEE. The CDR3 nucleotides read TGTGCCAGCAGCGTAGTGGGACAGGGGTATGAGCAGTTCTTC. Its translation is CASSVVGQGYEQFF.

The rearrangement links TRBV5-1 to TRBJ2-1; 10 bases map to TRBD1. The CDR3 runs to 12 residues. The trim removed 9 bases at V and 7 bases at J, leaving 4 bases unmatched. Germline V gene data show CDR1 as SGHRS and CDR2 as YFSETQ. DNA of the CDR3: TGCGCCACCGGGACAGGGGTAAATGAGCAGTTCTTC. Protein sequence: CATGTGVNEQFF.

The genes are TRBV7-9 and TRBJ1-5; 8 nucleotides align to TRBD1. Per germline, CDR1 SEHNR and CDR2 FQNEAQ (reference sequence). CDR3 length: 16 residues. V shed 5 bases and J 4 bases; nucleotides not matched to a gene: 10. The CDR3 spells CASSLTGQGGNQPQHF. In nucleotides, the CDR3 is TGTGCCAGCAGCCTAACCGGACAGGGCGGTAATCAGCCCCAGCATTTT.

The chain recombines TRBV10-3 with TRBJ2-7, with 8 bases identical to TRBD2. This CDR3 contains 17 residues. V lost 2 bases to trimming and J lost 1 base; unmatched junction nucleotides: 10. Germline V lookup: CDR1 ENHRY, CDR2 SYGVKD. Here the CDR3 DNA reads TGTGCCATCAGTGAGACCGAGGGCGGGAGGAAGTCCTACGAGCAGTACTTC. Protein sequence: CAISETEGGRKSYEQYF.

This chain joins TRBV15 and TRBJ2-3; a possible D gene is TRBD2 (5 bases). CDR3 length: 15 residues. Germline V gives CDR1 LNHNV, CDR2 YYDKDF (reference sequence). Between the trimmed V and J ends, which lost 0 bases and 6 bases, there was a span of 13 bases. The CDR3 DNA reads as TGTGCCACCAGCAGAGATTGGTCAAGAGGGGATACGCAGTATTTT. It yields the protein CATSRDWSRGDTQYF.

This rearrangement joins TRBV5-5 to TRBJ2-5; 8 positions agree with TRBD2. V lost 0 bases to trimming and J lost 4 bases; unmatched junction nucleotides: 5. The CDR3 runs 15 residues. Germline V lookup: CDR1 SGHKS, CDR2 YYEKEE (reference sequence). This chain's CDR3 is CASSLDGGVVETQYF. The CDR3 region has the DNA TGTGCCAGCAGCTTGGACGGGGGGGTCGTAGAGACCCAGTACTTC.

The CDR3 here is CSVEDLGQGPFF. The CDR3 DNA reads as TGCAGCGTTGAAGATTTGGGACAGGGTCCCTTCTTC. The V gene is TRBV29-1, the J gene TRBJ2-1; 9 bases are shared with TRBD1. Trimming took 0 bases from V and 16 from J; bases not matched to a gene: 7. The CDR3 has 12 residues. Germline CDR1 and CDR2: SQVTM and ANQGSEA.

V usage is TRBV28 and J usage is TRBJ1-4; TRBD1 matches at 10 bases. Germline values: CDR1 MDHEN, CDR2 SYDVKM. This CDR3 comprises 14 residues. The J segment lost 7 bases and the V segment lost 6 bases, leaving 5 bases of the junction unmatched. The CDR3 loop is CASRLRDRGEKLFF. As DNA, the CDR3 is TGTGCCAGCAGACTCCGGGACAGGGGTGAAAAACTGTTTTTT.

J is TRBJ2-5 and V is TRBV19; 9 bases map to TRBD2. J lost 1 base, V lost 5 bases, and 8 bases had no gene match. The CDR3 is 16 amino acids. Per germline, CDR1 LNHDA and CDR2 SQIVND (reference sequence). The CDR3 nucleotides are TGTGCCAGTAGTGGTAGACTAGCGGCCTCCCAAGAGACCCAGTACTTC. It encodes CASSGRLAASQETQYF. Full variable domain (missing parts from reference TRBV19 and TRBJ2-5): DGGITQSPKYLFRKEGQNVTLSCEQNLNHDAMYWYRQDPGQGLRLIYYSQIVNDFQKGDIAEGYSVSREKKESFPLTVTSAQKNPTAFYLCASSGRLAASQETQYFGPGTRLLVL.

This clone showed up many times. CDR3 sequence reads: CASSVAQGSFLGTEAFF. Written as DNA, the CDR3 is TGTGCCAGCAGCGTAGCACAGGGTTCGTTTTTAGGCACTGAAGCTTTCTTT. The genes are TRBV9 and TRBJ1-1; D is possibly TRBD1 (6 bases). V was pared by 0 bases and J by 4 bases, with 19 bases between. CDR1 is SGDLS, CDR2 YYNGEE, per germline. This CDR3 comprises 17 residues.

The rearrangement links TRBV5-6 to TRBJ2-1; 8 bases map to TRBD1. Germline assignment: CDR1 SGHDT and CDR2 YYEEEE. J was trimmed by 7 bases and V by 2 bases; bases with no gene match: 5. The CDR3 extends over 14 amino acids. The CDR3 spells CASSFQDRANEQFF. The CDR3 DNA reads TGTGCCAGCAGCTTCCAGGACAGGGCAAATGAGCAGTTCTTC.

V is TRBV4-3 and J is TRBJ2-1, with 7 bases aligning to TRBD2. The V and J ends lost 5 bases and 0 bases, in that order; junction bases with no gene match: 4. The CDR3 runs to 15 residues. Germline V gene sequence: CDR1 LGHNA, CDR2 YSLEER. The CDR3 loop reads CASSSSGSSYNEQFF. The CDR3 DNA reads TGCGCCAGCAGCTCTAGCGGCAGCTCCTACAATGAGCAGTTCTTC.

This sequence joins TRBV29-1 and TRBJ2-2, with TRBD1 identical over 8 bases. Germline CDR1 and CDR2: SQVTM and ANQGSEA. Losses at the gene ends were 5 bases for V and 4 bases for J; bases not matched to a gene: 12. This CDR3 comprises 16 residues. CDR3 in DNA: TGCAGCGTTATAGCTCCCGGGACAGGTATCACCGGGGAGCTGTTTTTT. Encoded protein: CSVIAPGTGITGELFF.

This chain links TRBV4-2 with TRBJ1-2; D unclear. The CDR3 covers 15 residues. Germline loops: CDR1 LGHNA, CDR2 YNFKEQ. V shed 0 bases and J shed 6 bases, with 14 bases lying between them. CDR3 sequence reads: CASSQELGGNNGYTF. The CDR3 DNA follows: TGTGCCAGCAGCCAAGAATTGGGAGGGAATAATGGCTACACCTTC.

The genes are TRBV7-8 and TRBJ1-5; no reliable D call. The CDR3 covers 14 residues. Germline-derived CDR1 and CDR2 are SGHVS and FQNEAQ. V was shortened by 1 base and J by 7 bases, with 11 bases between the two germline ends. Here the CDR3 reads CASSLGGFLQPQHF. CDR3 sequence (DNA): TGTGCCAGCAGCTTAGGCGGTTTTCTACAGCCCCAGCATTTT.